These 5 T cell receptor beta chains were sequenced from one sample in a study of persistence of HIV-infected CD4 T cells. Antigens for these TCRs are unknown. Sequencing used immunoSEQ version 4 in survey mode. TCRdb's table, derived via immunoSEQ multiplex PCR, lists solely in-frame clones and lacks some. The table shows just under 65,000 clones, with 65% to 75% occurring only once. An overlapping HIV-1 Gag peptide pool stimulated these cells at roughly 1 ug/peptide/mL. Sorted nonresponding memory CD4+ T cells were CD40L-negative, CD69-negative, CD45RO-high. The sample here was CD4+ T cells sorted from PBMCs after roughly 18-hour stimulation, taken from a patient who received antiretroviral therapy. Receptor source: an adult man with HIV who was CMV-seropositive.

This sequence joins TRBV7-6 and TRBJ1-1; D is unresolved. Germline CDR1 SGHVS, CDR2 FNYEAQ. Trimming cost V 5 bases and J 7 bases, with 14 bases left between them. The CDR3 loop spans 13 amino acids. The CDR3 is CASSPISALEAFF. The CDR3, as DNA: TGTGCCAGCAGCCCCATTTCAGCGCTTGAAGCTTTCTTT.

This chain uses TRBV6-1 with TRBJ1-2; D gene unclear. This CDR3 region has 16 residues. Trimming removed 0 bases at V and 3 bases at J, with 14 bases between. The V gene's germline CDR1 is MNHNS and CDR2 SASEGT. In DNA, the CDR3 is TGTGCCAGCAGTGAAGCGCTTCGGGCAGCCTACTATGGCTACACCTTC. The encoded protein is CASSEALRAAYYGYTF.

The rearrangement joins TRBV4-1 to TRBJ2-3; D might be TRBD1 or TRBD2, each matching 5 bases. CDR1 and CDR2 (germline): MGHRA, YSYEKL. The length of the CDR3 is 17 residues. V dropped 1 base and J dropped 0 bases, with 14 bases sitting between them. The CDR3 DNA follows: TGCGCCAGCAGCCAAGGAGGACGGGACCCTAGCACAGATACGCAGTATTTT. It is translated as CASSQGGRDPSTDTQYF.

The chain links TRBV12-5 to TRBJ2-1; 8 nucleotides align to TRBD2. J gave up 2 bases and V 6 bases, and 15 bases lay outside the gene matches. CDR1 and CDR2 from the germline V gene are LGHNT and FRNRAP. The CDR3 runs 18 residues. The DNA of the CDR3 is TGTGCTAGTGGCTATTCCATTCCGGGGGGGACGCCCTACAATGAGCAGTTCTTC. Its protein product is CASGYSIPGGTPYNEQFF.

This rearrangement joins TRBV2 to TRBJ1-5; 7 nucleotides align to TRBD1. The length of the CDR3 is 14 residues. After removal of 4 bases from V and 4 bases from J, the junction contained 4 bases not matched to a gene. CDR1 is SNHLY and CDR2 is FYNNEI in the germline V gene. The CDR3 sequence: CASSVTGLNQPQHF. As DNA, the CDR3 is TGTGCCAGCAGTGTGACAGGGCTGAATCAGCCCCAGCATTTT.